This TCR beta chain originates from a study of post-analysis software for immune sequencing data. Comment on this clonotype: What it recognizes is unknown.

This CDR3 is built from 14 residues. From germline, CDR1 is LNHNV and CDR2 YYDKDF (reference sequence). Trimming pared 1 base from V and 7 bases from J, leaving 12 bases between. General study points: Elevated frequency relative to controls characterized about 5 TRBV segments in patients, TRBV5-6, TRBV5-1 and TRBV20-1 among them.

Libraries were made from TCR beta cDNA, and they carried unique molecular identifiers. TCRdb passed the PCR reads through MiXCR, listing each CDR3 protein once. The sample carries about 800,000 distinct CDR3 sequences, roughly 29% recorded once. The rearrangement links TRBV15 to TRBJ2-3; D perhaps matches TRBD2 (6 bases). The sequenced material came from blood. The TCR sequence derives from a girl aged 10 to 17 with multiple sclerosis. The CDR3 loop is CATSRGEEGHTQYF. The CDR3 DNA sequence: TGTGCCACCAGCAGAGGCGAGGAGGGACATACGCAGTATTTT.